The clone carrying this TCR beta chain has a single count. The antigen is not known. Trimming pared 1 base from V and 4 bases from J, leaving 9 bases between. The CDR3 is 14 amino acids. Germline loops: CDR1 MGHRA, CDR2 YSYEKL. The source of the sample is a study of T cell repertoires in cytomegalovirus infection. The overall study: Through public TCR beta signatures, both CMV infection and matching HLA type were indicated.

The study, taken as a whole, reports: Cumulative frequency of public TCR beta families picked out carriers of CMV plus the relevant HLA. Across the ex vivo response, the dominant clonotypes were HLA-C-restricted CMV-specific TCR beta clonotypes.

TCRdb recomputed calls from the reads with MiXCR, one row per CDR3 protein. Here the sample spans just under 550,000 distinct CDR3 sequences, 26% being singletons. Specimen: PBMCs. This chain joins TRBV4-1 and TRBJ2-3; D unresolved. The receptor was derived from a human donor in good health (CMV status not recorded). Some clones in this sample may be carry-over from other donors' samples. CDR3 loop: CASSQGSAADTQYF. CDR3 DNA: TGCGCCAGCAGCCAAGGGTCGGCTGCAGATACGCAGTATTTT.